This T cell receptor (beta chain) was recorded in a study of blood T cell repertoires in COVID-19. Study as a whole: Sites across the United States, Italy and Spain contributed samples from acute and convalescent COVID-19. Nucleic acid was either cDNA or gDNA, and it came from T cells, B-cell-depleted T cells, or PBMCs.

From germline, CDR1 is LGHDT and CDR2 YNNKEL (reference sequence). V lost 0 bases and J 2 bases, leaving 8 bases between the germline ends. CDR3 length: 15 residues. Seattle-derived patients entered the study during active infection and were followed longitudinally. Per the authors' pipeline: Amplification with reference gene primers provided the estimates of nucleated cell counts. Sequenced by immunoSEQ multiplex PCR; TCRdb stores in-frame clones only, minus some. V and J calls and clone size are as listed in that table; D and trimming were resolved from the DNA. The data hold 95,000 to 120,000 clones, with approximately 85% observed a single time.

The clonotype originates from a woman aged 60-70 years with COVID-19, enrolled during active disease. Sequenced: peripheral blood. The J gene is TRBJ1-3, the V gene TRBV3-1 (or the pseudogene TRBV3-2), with D hard to call. CDR3 residues: CASSQDSDPGNTIYF. CDR3 nucleotides: TGTGCCAGCAGCCAAGACAGTGATCCTGGAAACACCATATATTTT.